This entry features one TCR beta chain sequence. Its antigen remains unidentified. Germline lookup yields CDR1 LNHNV and CDR2 YYDKDF (reference sequence). Losses at the gene ends were 6 bases for V and 6 bases for J; bases not matched to a gene: 5. The CDR3 runs to 14 residues. The sample originates from a study of post-analysis software for immune sequencing data. Unique molecular identifiers were present in the TCR beta cDNA libraries. TCRdb fed the PCR reads into MiXCR, producing one record per CDR3 protein. The sample holds about half a million distinct CDR3 sequences, under 55% seen once. Study-wide points: TRBV5-6, TRBV5-1 and TRBV20-1 were among a handful of TRBV segments more frequent in patients than controls.

Specimen: blood. The chain links TRBV15 to TRBJ2-3; 11 nucleotides line up with TRBD2. This TCR was recovered from a girl aged 5-17 years with multiple sclerosis. CDR3 sequence (DNA): TGTGCCACCAGACTAGCGGGAGTAGACGATACGCAGTATTTT. This codes for CATRLAGVDDTQYF.